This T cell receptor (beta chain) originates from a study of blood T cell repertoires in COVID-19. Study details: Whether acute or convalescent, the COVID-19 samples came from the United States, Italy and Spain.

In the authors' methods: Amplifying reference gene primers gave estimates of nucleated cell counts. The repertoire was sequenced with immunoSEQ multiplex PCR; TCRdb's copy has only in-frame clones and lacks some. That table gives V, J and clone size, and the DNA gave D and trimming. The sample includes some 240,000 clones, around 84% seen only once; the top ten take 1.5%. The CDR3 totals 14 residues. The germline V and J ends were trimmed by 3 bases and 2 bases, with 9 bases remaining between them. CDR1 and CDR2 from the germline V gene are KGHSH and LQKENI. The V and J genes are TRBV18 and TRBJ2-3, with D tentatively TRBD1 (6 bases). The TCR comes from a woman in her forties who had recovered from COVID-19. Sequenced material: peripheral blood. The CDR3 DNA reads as TGTGCCAGCTCACCGAGACAGGTCACAGATACGCAGTATTTT. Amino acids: CASSPRQVTDTQYF. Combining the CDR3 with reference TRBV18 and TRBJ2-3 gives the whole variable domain NAGVMQNPRHLVRRRGQEARLRCSPMKGHSHVYWYRQLPEEGLKFMVYLQKENIIDESGMPKERFSAEFPKEGPSILRIQQVVRGDSAAYFCASSPRQVTDTQYFGPGTRLTVL.